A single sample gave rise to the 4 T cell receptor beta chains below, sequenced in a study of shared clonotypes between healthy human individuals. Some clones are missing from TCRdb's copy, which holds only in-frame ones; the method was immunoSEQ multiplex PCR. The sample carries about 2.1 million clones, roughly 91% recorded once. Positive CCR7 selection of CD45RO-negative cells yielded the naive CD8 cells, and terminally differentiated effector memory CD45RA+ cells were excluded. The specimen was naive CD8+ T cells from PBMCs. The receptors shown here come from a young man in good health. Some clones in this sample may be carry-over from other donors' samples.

CDR3 amino acids: CASSLSGTYEQYF. The CDR3 nucleotides are TGTGCCAGCAGTCTTAGCGGCACCTACGAGCAGTACTTC. This chain links TRBV28 with TRBJ2-7, with a possible D match to TRBD2 (6 bases). The ends were cut back, 5 bases at V and 2 bases at J, with 10 bases in the middle. Germline loops: CDR1 MDHEN, CDR2 SYDVKM. The CDR3 extends over 13 amino acids. Drawing the rest from reference TRBV28 and TRBJ2-7, the complete variable domain is DVKVTQSSRYLVKRTGEKVFLECVQDMDHENMFWYRQDPGLGLRLIYFSYDVKMKEKGDIPEGYSVSREKKERFSLILESASTNQTSMYLCASSLSGTYEQYFGPGTRLTVT.

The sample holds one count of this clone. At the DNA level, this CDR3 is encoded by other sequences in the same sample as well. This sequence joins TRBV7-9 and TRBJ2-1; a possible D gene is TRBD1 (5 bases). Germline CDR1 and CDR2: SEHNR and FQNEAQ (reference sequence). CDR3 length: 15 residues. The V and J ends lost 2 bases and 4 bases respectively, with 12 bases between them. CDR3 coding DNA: TGTGCCAGCAGCTTACCAACAGGCGATTACAATGAGCAGTTCTTC. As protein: CASSLPTGDYNEQFF.

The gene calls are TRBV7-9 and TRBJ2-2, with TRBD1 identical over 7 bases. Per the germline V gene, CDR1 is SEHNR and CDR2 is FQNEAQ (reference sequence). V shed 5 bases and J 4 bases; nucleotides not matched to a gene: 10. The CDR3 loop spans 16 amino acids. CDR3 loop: CASSVSKGAGTGELFF. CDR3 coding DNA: TGTGCCAGCAGCGTCTCGAAGGGGGCAGGCACCGGGGAGCTGTTTTTT.

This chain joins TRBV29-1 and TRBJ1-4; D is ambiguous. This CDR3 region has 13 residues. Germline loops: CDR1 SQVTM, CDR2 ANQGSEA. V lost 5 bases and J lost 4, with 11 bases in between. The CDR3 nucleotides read TGCAGCGTTCGGCAGCCGTATAATGAAAAACTGTTTTTT. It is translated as CSVRQPYNEKLFF. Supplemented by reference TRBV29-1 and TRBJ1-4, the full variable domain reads SAVISQKPSRDICQRGTSLTIQCQVDSQVTMMFWYRQQPGQSLTLIATANQGSEATYESGFVIDKFPISRPNLTFSTLTVSNMSPEDSSIYLCSVRQPYNEKLFFGSGTQLSVL.